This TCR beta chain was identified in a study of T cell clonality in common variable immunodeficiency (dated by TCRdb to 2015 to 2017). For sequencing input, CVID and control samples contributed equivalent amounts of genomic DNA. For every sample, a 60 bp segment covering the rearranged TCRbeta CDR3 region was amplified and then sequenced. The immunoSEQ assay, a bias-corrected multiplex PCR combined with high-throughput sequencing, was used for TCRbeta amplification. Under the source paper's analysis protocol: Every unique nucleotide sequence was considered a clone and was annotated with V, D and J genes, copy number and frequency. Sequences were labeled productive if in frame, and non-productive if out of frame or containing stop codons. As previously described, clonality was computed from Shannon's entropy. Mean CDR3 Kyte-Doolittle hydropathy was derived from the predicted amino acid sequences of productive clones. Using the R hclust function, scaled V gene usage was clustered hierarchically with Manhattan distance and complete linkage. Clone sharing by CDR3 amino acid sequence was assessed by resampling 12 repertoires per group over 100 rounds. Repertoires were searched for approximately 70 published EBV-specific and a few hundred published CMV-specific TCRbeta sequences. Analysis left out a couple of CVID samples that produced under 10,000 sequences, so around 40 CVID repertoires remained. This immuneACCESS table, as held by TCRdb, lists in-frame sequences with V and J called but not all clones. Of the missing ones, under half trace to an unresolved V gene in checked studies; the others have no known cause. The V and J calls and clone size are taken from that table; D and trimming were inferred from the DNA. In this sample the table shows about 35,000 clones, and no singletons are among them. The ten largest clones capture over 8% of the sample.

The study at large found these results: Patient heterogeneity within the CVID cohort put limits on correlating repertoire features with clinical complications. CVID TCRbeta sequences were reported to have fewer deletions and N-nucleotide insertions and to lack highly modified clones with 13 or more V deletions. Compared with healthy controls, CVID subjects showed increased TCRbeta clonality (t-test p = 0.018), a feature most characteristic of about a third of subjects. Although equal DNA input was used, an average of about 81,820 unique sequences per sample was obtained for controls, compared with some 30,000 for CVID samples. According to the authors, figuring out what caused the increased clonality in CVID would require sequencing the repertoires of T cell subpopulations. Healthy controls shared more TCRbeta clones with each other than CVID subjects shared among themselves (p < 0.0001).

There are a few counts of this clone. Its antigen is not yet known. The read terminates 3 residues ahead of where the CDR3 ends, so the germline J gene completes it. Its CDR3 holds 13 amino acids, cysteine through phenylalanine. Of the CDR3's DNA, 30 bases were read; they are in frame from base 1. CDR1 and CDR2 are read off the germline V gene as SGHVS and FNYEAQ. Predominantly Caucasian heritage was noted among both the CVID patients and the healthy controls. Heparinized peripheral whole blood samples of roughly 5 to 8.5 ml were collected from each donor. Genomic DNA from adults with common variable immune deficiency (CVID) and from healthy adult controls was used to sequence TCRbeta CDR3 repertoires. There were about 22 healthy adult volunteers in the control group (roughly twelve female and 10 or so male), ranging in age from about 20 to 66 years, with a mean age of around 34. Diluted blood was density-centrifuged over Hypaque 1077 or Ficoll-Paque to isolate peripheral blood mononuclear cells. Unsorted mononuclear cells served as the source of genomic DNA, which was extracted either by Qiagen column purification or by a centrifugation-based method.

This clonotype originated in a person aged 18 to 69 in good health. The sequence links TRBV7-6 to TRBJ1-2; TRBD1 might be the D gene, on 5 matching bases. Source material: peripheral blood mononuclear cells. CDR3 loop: CASRVQVGGEYTF. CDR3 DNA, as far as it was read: TGTGCCAGTAGGGTACAGGTGGGAGGGGAA.